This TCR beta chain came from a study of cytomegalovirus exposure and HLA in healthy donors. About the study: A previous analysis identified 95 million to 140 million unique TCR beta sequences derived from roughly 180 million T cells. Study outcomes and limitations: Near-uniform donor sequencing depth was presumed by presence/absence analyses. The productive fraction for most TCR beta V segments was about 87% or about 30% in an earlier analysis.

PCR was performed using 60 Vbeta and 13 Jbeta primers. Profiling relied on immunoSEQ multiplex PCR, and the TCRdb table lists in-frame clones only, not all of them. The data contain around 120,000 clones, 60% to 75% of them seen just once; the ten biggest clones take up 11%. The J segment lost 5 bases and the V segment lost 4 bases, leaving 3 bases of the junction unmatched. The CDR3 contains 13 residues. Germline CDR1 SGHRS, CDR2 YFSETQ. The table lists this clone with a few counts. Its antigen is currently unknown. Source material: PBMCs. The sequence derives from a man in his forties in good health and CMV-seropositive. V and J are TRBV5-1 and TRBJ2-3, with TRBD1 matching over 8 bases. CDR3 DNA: TGCGCCAGCAGCCCCGACAGGGGAGATACGCAGTATTTT. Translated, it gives CASSPDRGDTQYF.